The 10 T cell receptor beta chains listed next were all sequenced from one sample in a study of T cells in Graves' hyperthyroidism and ophthalmopathy. There were TCR beta CDR3 regions amplified from RNA transcripts. The primer set for the first-round RT-PCR of the TCR CDR3 was HTBI. TCRdb fed the multiplex PCR reads into MiXCR, producing one record per CDR3 protein. The sample carries roughly 350,000 distinct CDR3 sequences, about 15% recorded once. The source material was blood. These receptors were taken from a young woman with Graves' ophthalmopathy.

This clonotype has just a few counts. The chain recombines TRBV14 with TRBJ2-2; 7 bases are a match to TRBD1. Germline values: CDR1 SGHDN, CDR2 FVKESK. The CDR3 is made up of 17 amino acids. After removal of 0 bases from V and 0 bases from J, the junction contained 4 bases not matched to a gene. The CDR3 DNA reads TGTGCCAGCAGCCAAGATCTCGGGACAGCGAACACCGGGGAGCTGTTTTTT. Its protein product is CASSQDLGTANTGELFF.

This clonotype was recorded many times. V is TRBV28 and J is TRBJ2-5, with TRBD2 identical over 7 bases. Germline-derived CDR1 and CDR2 are MDHEN and SYDVKM. The CDR3 covers 16 residues. Losses at the gene ends were 4 bases for V and 7 bases for J; bases not matched to a gene: 15. The CDR3 is CASSSGAAGVGWTQYF. The CDR3 DNA sequence: TGTGCCAGCAGTTCCGGGGCGGCGGGGGTAGGGTGGACCCAGTACTTC.

This clonotype was counted at least ten times. The chain uses TRBV30 and TRBJ2-5; D perhaps matches TRBD2 (6 bases). CDR3 size: 13 residues. The V gene lost 1 base and the J gene lost 2 bases, with 8 bases spanning the gap. From germline, CDR1 is GTSNPN and CDR2 SVGIG (reference sequence). The CDR3 loop is CAWSAGTQETQYF. The CDR3 bases are TGTGCCTGGAGTGCCGGGACTCAAGAGACCCAGTACTTC.

In its sample, this clonotype was seen many times. V gene TRBV3-1 combines with J gene TRBJ1-2; 9 nucleotides match TRBD1. Germline V gene data show CDR1 as LGHDT and CDR2 as YNNKEL (reference sequence). The length of the CDR3 is 15 residues. Trimming at V came to 2 bases and at J to 0 bases, leaving 1 base not matched to a gene. The CDR3 bases are TGTGCCAGCAGCCAATGGACAGGGGCTAACTATGGCTACACCTTC. Translated, it gives CASSQWTGANYGYTF. The complete variable domain, with remaining parts taken from reference TRBV3-1 and TRBJ1-2, reads DTAVSQTPKYLVTQMGNDKSIKCEQNLGHDTMYWYKQDSKKFLKIMFSYNNKELIINETVPNRFSPKSPDKAHLNLHINSLELGDSAVYFCASSQWTGANYGYTFGSGTRLTVV.

The rearrangement joins TRBV12-3 or TRBV12-4 to TRBJ1-2; D gene unclear. The CDR3 runs 14 residues. V lost 3 bases and J 6 bases, leaving 14 bases between the germline ends. Written as DNA, the CDR3 is TGTGCCAGCAGTTTCGTAAGGTCCGCGGATGGCTACACCTTC. Its protein product is CASSFVRSADGYTF.

This clonotype showed up many times. The chain links TRBV20-1 to TRBJ2-5; a possible D gene is TRBD2 (6 bases). V was pared by 8 bases and J by 4 bases, with 14 bases between. This CDR3 is built from 12 residues. CDR1 and CDR2 (germline): DFQATT, SNEGSKA (reference sequence). CDR3 nucleotides: TGCAGTACAGGACACGGGGGAGAGACCCAGTACTTC. Amino acids: CSTGHGGETQYF.

About this clonotype: The final CDR3 position lacks the conserved phenylalanine or tryptophan, pointing to a likely read error. V gene TRBV6-1 combines with J gene TRBJ1-5; D ambiguous. Trimming left V 2 bases short and J 6 bases short, with 11 bases between. There are 14 residues in the CDR3. Looked up from germline, CDR1 is MNHNS and CDR2 is SASEGT. CDR3: CASSEPLGSQPQHC. The CDR3 DNA reads as TGTGCCAGCAGTGAACCCCTGGGCAGTCAGCCCCAGCATTGT.

The genes are TRBV4-2 and TRBJ2-1; 10 bases match TRBD1. CDR1 and CDR2 from the germline V gene are LGHNA and YNFKEQ. V was pared by 1 base and J by 7 bases, with 4 bases of the junction left unmatched. The CDR3 contains 15 residues. The CDR3, as DNA: TGTGCCAGCAGCCAAGTGGGACAGGGGAATAATGAGCAGTTCTTC. Its translation is CASSQVGQGNNEQFF.

The CDR3, as DNA: TGTGCCAGCAGCTTCAAAAGGACAGGAACAGGCGAGCAGTACTTC. Translated, it gives CASSFKRTGTGEQYF. This chain links TRBV7-8 with TRBJ2-7, with 7 bases matching TRBD1. This CDR3 has 15 residues. The V segment lost 3 bases and the J segment 6 bases; nucleotides outside the gene matches: 11. Germline V gives CDR1 SGHVS, CDR2 FQNEAQ.

This clonotype was picked up many times. This sequence joins TRBV7-8 and TRBJ2-2; D could derive from TRBD1 or TRBD2 (5 bases each). The CDR3 totals 18 residues. CDR1 is SGHVS and CDR2 is FQNEAQ in the germline V gene. V lost 2 bases and J 0 bases, leaving 16 bases between the germline ends. CDR3 in amino acids: CASSLRDGGGTNTGELFF. The CDR3 coding sequence is TGTGCCAGCAGCTTACGGGACGGCGGCGGCACGAACACCGGGGAGCTGTTTTTT.